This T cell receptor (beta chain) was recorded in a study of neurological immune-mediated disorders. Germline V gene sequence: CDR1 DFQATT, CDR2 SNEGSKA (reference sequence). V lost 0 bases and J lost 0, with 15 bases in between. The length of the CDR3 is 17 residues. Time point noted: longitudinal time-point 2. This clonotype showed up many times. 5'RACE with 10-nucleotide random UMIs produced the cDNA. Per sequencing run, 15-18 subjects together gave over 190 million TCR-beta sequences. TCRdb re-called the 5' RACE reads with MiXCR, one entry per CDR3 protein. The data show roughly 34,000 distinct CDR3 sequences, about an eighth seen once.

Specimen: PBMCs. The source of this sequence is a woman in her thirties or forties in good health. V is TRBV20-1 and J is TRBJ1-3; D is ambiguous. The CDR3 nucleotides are TGCAGTGCTAGAGACCCAGACCGACTGTTCTCTGGAAACACCATATATTTT. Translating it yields CSARDPDRLFSGNTIYF.